The rows below give T cell receptor beta chains drawn from one sample of a study of CD8+ T cells in alopecia areata. Sequencing used immunoSEQ multiplex PCR; TCRdb keeps in-frame clones, though not all of them. The top ten hold approximately 1.3% of the sample, which has 150,000 to 200,000 clones, 50% to 70% seen once. The source material was CD4+ T cells sorted from blood, sampled between weeks 49 and 50, from a patient treated with tofacitinib. Receptor source: a human donor with alopecia areata. CDR3s include the opening cysteine and the closing phenylalanine or tryptophan. D genes are given only for firm matches. Where a row states a size, it is once, few, many or the class of an expanded clone; other rows omit it.

J gene | V gene | D gene | clone size | CDR3 protein | CDR3 DNA
TRBJ2-5 | TRBV2 | TRBD2 | - | CASSKREGTQYF | TGTGCCAGCAGTAAACGGGAGGGGACCCAGTACTTC
TRBJ2-5 | TRBV7-7 | - | - | CASSSGQTQYF | TGTGCCAGCAGCTCGGGTCAGACCCAGTACTTC
TRBJ2-2 | TRBV9 | - | - | CASSVGLNTGELFF | TGTGCCAGCAGCGTAGGACTCAACACCGGGGAGCTGTTTTTT
TRBJ1-1 | TRBV29-1 | - | - | CSVVSKTNTEAFF | TGCAGCGTTGTAAGCAAGACGAACACTGAAGCTTTCTTT
TRBJ1-2 | TRBV29-1 | TRBD1 | - | CSVAGQTNYGYTF | TGCAGCGTCGCGGGACAGACAAACTATGGCTACACCTTC
TRBJ2-1 | TRBV30 | - | - | CAWGLIEQFF | TGTGCCTGGGGTCTTATTGAGCAGTTCTTC
TRBJ1-6 | TRBV30 | TRBD1 | - | CAWRLTGEASPLHF | TGTGCCTGGAGGTTGACAGGGGAGGCGTCACCCCTCCACTTT
TRBJ1-2 | TRBV6-5 | TRBD1 | - | CASSIRQGNGYTF | TGTGCCAGCAGTATACGACAGGGGAATGGCTACACCTTC
TRBJ1-4 | TRBV29-1 | TRBD1 | - | CSVRDRGFSEKLFF | TGCAGCGTGCGCGACAGGGGGTTCAGTGAAAAACTGTTTTTT
TRBJ2-2 | TRBV9 | - | once | CASKVALNTGELFF | TGTGCCAGCAAAGTGGCGCTCAACACCGGGGAGCTGTTTTTT
TRBJ2-7 | TRBV5-1 | - | - | CASSLELTAGYEQYF | TGCGCCAGCAGCTTGGAGCTAACTGCAGGTTACGAGCAGTACTTC
TRBJ2-2 | TRBV5-6 | TRBD1 | - | CASSATGTGSTGELFF | TGTGCCAGCAGCGCAACCGGGACAGGTAGTACCGGGGAGCTGTTTTTT
TRBJ2-7 | TRBV7-2 | TRBD1 | - | CASSSRGTGVGGYEQYF | TGTGCCAGCAGCTCTCGAGGGACAGGGGTAGGTGGTTACGAGCAGTACTTC
TRBJ1-1 | TRBV30 | - | - | CAWSGGFGTEAFF | TGTGCCTGGAGTGGGGGGTTTGGCACTGAAGCTTTCTTT
TRBJ1-1 | TRBV14 | - | - | CASSQAVAFKAFF | TGTGCCAGCAGCCAAGCGGTGGCGTTTAAAGCTTTCTTT
TRBJ1-5 | TRBV2 | TRBD1 | once | CASRGQGSSSNQPQHF | TGTGCCAGCAGGGGACAGGGGTCATCAAGCAATCAGCCCCAGCATTTT
TRBJ2-7 | TRBV7-9 | TRBD1 | - | CASSFGTGGSYEQYF | TGTGCCAGCAGCTTCGGGACAGGGGGCTCCTACGAGCAGTACTTC
TRBJ2-2 | TRBV7-2 | TRBD1 | - | CASSVYRGTGELFF | TGTGCCAGCAGCGTATACAGGGGCACCGGGGAGCTGTTTTTT
TRBJ1-1 | TRBV5-1 | TRBD1 | - | CASSFGQGDTEAFF | TGCGCCAGCAGCTTTGGACAGGGGGATACTGAAGCTTTCTTT
TRBJ1-1 | TRBV6-1 | - | - | CASSIQGLRTEAFF | TGTGCCAGCAGCATCCAGGGCCTTCGCACTGAAGCTTTCTTT
TRBJ1-4 | TRBV20-1 | - | - | CSASQDEKLFF | TGCAGTGCTAGTCAGGATGAAAAACTGTTTTTT
TRBJ2-5 | TRBV29-1 | - | - | CSVEDRVRETQYF | TGCAGCGTTGAAGACAGGGTCAGGGAGACCCAGTACTTC
TRBJ1-6 | TRBV6-5 | - | few | CASSPRDSPLHF | TGTGCCAGCAGCCCCAGAGATTCACCCCTCCACTTT